A single TCR beta chain is shown here with its context. Its antigen is unidentified. CDR1 is MGHRA and CDR2 is YSYEKL in the germline V gene. The CDR3 is 16 residues long. V shed 1 base and J shed 8 bases, with 20 bases lying between them. The source of the sample is a study of OX40 agonist ivuxolimab in advanced cancers. Study-level background: Intravenous ivuxolimab at 0.01 to 10 mg/kg was given to patients every 2 weeks. Mean age approximately 59 years, range about 20 to 90; around 80% male. Partial responses, seen in three patients, involved one hepatocellular carcinoma and two cutaneous melanomas. Findings and limits, study-wide: Partial responders at 0.1-3.0 mg/kg showed near-lowest clonal expansion.

Sequencing used immunoSEQ multiplex PCR; TCRdb keeps in-frame clones, though not all of them. Of about 30,000 clones in the sample, around 87% were seen once. Material: CD4+ or CD8+ T cells sorted from blood, obtained in a trial of the OX40 agonist ivuxolimab. The TCR originated in an adult with an advanced solid tumor such as melanoma, head and neck, liver or kidney cancer. This chain uses TRBV4-1 with TRBJ1-1; D is uncertain. The CDR3 DNA reads as TGCGCCAGCAGCCAAGTTAGCCGCTCACGGGAAAGGGAAGCTTTCTTT. It encodes CASSQVSRSREREAFF.